The rows below give T cell receptor beta chains drawn from one sample of a study of blood T cell repertoires in COVID-19. TCRdb's copy holds only in-frame clones and misses some; the assay was immunoSEQ multiplex PCR. The sample records some 350,000 clones, more than 70% being singletons. The specimen sequenced was peripheral blood. The receptor set was obtained from a man aged 25-45 years with active or convalescent COVID-19. CDR3s include the opening cysteine and the closing phenylalanine or tryptophan. A D gene is named only where the DNA matches it firmly. Clone size appears in some rows only: once, few, many, or a class for an expanded clone.

-	TRBV27	-	TRBJ1-1	TGTGCCAGCAGCCTCCAGGGAGGGACTGAAGCTTTCTTT	CASSLQGGTEAFF
TRBD2	TRBV13	-	TRBJ2-5	TGTGCCAGCAGCTCATCTTGGACTAGCGGGGGGGATGGGACCCAGTACTTC	CASSSSWTSGGDGTQYF
TRBD1	TRBV14	once	TRBJ1-4	TGTGCCAGCAGCCAAGAAATGGCAGGGGGTGAAAAACTGTTTTTT	CASSQEMAGGEKLFF
-	TRBV4-3	-	TRBJ1-1	TGCGCCAGCAGCCCCTCGGACAGCTCTGCGAACACTGAAGCTTTCTTT	CASSPSDSSANTEAFF
-	TRBV28	-	TRBJ2-5	TGTGCCAGCAGTCCCCAAACAGGCAACCAAGAGACCCAGTACTTC	CASSPQTGNQETQYF
-	TRBV5-4	-	TRBJ1-6	TGTGCCAGCAGCCGAGGGACAATCAATAATTCACCCCTCCACTTT	CASSRGTINNSPLHF
-	TRBV9	-	TRBJ1-6	TGTGCCAGCAGCGTAGGTTACGAGGGTTCACCCCTCCACTTT	CASSVGYEGSPLHF
-	TRBV10-3	-	TRBJ2-2	TGTGCCATCGGGGGGACAGAGAACACCGGGGAGCTGTTTTTT	CAIGGTENTGELFF
-	TRBV14	-	TRBJ1-5	TGTGCCAGCAGGGCCCCGGGGGGAATTCAGCCCCAGCATTTT	CASRAPGGIQPQHF
TRBD1	TRBV28	-	TRBJ2-2	TGTGCCACCGCCCGCCGACAGGGAACGACCGGGGAGCTGTTTTTT	CATARRQGTTGELFF
TRBD1	TRBV6-1	-	TRBJ1-4	TGTGCCACTAGGGGCAGGGGGACAGAAAAACTGTTTTTT	CATRGRGTEKLFF
-	TRBV20-1	once	TRBJ1-1	TGCAGTGCCAAGAGTAACACTGAAGCTTTCTTT	CSAKSNTEAFF
TRBD2	TRBV27	-	TRBJ2-7	TGTGCCAGCAGGACCTTTAGCGGGAATGGGCTTTACGAGCAGTACTTC	CASRTFSGNGLYEQYF
-	TRBV5-1	-	TRBJ2-5	TGCGCCAGCAGCTCCCAGATCCAAGAGACCCAGTACTTC	CASSSQIQETQYF
TRBD2	TRBV28	-	TRBJ2-1	TGTGCCAGCCATCGGACTAGCATTTCGAATGAGCAGTTCTTC	CASHRTSISNEQFF
-	TRBV7-8	-	TRBJ2-1	TGTGCCAGCAATACCTGGGGGGTTGGGAATGAGCAGTTCTTC	CASNTWGVGNEQFF
TRBD1	TRBV7-9	few	TRBJ1-1	TGTGCCAGCAGCTCGGGCAACCAGGGGGGAAGGACTGAAGCTTTCTTT	CASSSGNQGGRTEAFF
-	TRBV5-1	once	TRBJ1-1	TGCGCCAGCAGCGGGGGAGGAGGTGGCACTGAAGCTTTCTTT	CASSGGGGGTEAFF
TRBD2	TRBV7-9	-	TRBJ2-1	TGTGCCAGCAACACCCCCGGGACCGGGGGGGGCTCCTACAATGAGCAGTTCTTC	CASNTPGTGGGSYNEQFF
-	TRBV4-1	-	TRBJ2-7	TGCGCCAGCAGCCGAGTATTGGGCTCCGAGCAGTACTTC	CASSRVLGSEQYF
-	TRBV5-5	-	TRBJ1-4	TGTGCCAGCAGCTTGGGTGGGCCTTCTAATGAAAAACTGTTTTTT	CASSLGGPSNEKLFF
-	TRBV27	once	TRBJ1-2	TGTGCCAGCGGGAGGTACTATGGCTACACCTTC	CASGRYYGYTF
TRBD2	TRBV5-6	-	TRBJ2-5	TGTGCCAGCAGCTTGGTGGATAGCGGGGTGGGGAAGACCCAGTACTTC	CASSLVDSGVGKTQYF
TRBD2	TRBV27	few	TRBJ2-3	TGTGCCAGCAGGTTAGAGCGGGAGCCCACAGATACGCAGTATTTT	CASRLEREPTDTQYF
-	TRBV12-3/TRBV12-4	-	TRBJ2-7	TGTGCCAGCAGTTTACGGCAGGGGAGCGAGCAGTACTTC	CASSLRQGSEQYF
-	TRBV28	-	TRBJ2-7	TGTGCCAGCAGTTTAACCGACTACAACAACGAGCAGTACTTC	CASSLTDYNNEQYF
TRBD1	TRBV19	-	TRBJ1-1	TGTGCCAGTAGGGGGGGACAGAAAGCTTTCTTT	CASRGGQKAFF
-	TRBV2	-	TRBJ2-4	TGTGCCAGCAGTGAGTCCACTAACAAAAACATTCAGTACTTC	CASSESTNKNIQYF
-	TRBV24-1	many	TRBJ1-2	TGTGCCACCAGTGATTTTGGGCGTGGGGGCTACACCTTC	CATSDFGRGGYTF
-	TRBV6-1	-	TRBJ1-5	TGTGCCAGCAGTGAGCAAGGGGCAGGGCTGCAGCCCCAGCATTTT	CASSEQGAGLQPQHF
-	TRBV21-1	-	TRBJ2-7	TGTGCCAGCCGCTACTACGAGCAGTACTTC	CASRYYEQYF
TRBD2	TRBV10-3	-	TRBJ2-3	TGTGCCATCACCCCGGGACTAGCGGGGGGAGTAGATACGCAGTATTTT	CAITPGLAGGVDTQYF
-	TRBV30	-	TRBJ2-5	TGTGCCTGGAGTGTACCGATCCAGGGGGGAGAGACCCAGTACTTC	CAWSVPIQGGETQYF
-	TRBV5-1	-	TRBJ1-6	TGCGCCAGCAGCCTACGCCCTTGGACAGAGAATTCACCCCTCCACTTT	CASSLRPWTENSPLHF
TRBD1	TRBV13	few	TRBJ2-1	TGTGCCAGCAGCATAACAGGGGACAGCTCCTACAATGAGCAGTTCTTC	CASSITGDSSYNEQFF
TRBD2	TRBV24-1	-	TRBJ2-1	TGTGCCACCAGTGATTCCGGGGGGGCGATCGACAATGAGCAGTTCTTC	CATSDSGGAIDNEQFF
-	TRBV28	-	TRBJ1-1	TGTGCCAGCAACCGGAGGGAGCCAGAAGCTTTCTTT	CASNRREPEAFF
-	TRBV7-2	-	TRBJ1-1	TGTGCCAGCAGCTCTTTGGGGGCGACTGAAGCTTTCTTT	CASSSLGATEAFF
-	TRBV19	-	TRBJ2-7	TGTGCCAGTATAGCCGGATCTTACGAGCAGTACTTC	CASIAGSYEQYF
TRBD1	TRBV3-1/TRBV3-2	-	TRBJ2-2	TGTGCCAGCAGTCGAAAGGGGGCAGGCACCGGGGAGCTGTTTTTT	CASSRKGAGTGELFF
-	TRBV7-8	-	TRBJ1-1	TGTGCCAGCAGCCCGTCCCTCCTCGGAGGGGCTTCCTTT	CASSPSLLGGASF
-	TRBV4-3	-	TRBJ2-7	TGCGCCAGCAGCCAAGATATGGGTAGCGTAGAGCAGTACTTC	CASSQDMGSVEQYF
-	TRBV30	many	TRBJ1-2	TGTGCCTGGAGTGTTGGAACAGGGTTAAGACGTAACTATGGCTACACCTTC	CAWSVGTGLRRNYGYTF
-	TRBV5-4	-	TRBJ1-2	TGTGCCAGCAGCTCTCGGACAGACTACTATGGCTACACCTTC	CASSSRTDYYGYTF
-	TRBV2	once	TRBJ1-5	TGTGCCAGCAGGATACGAGATCAGCCCCAGCATTTT	CASRIRDQPQHF
TRBD1	TRBV30	-	TRBJ2-7	TGTGCCTGGAGCATTAGAGGAGGGACAGGGTGGAACGAGCAGTACTTC	CAWSIRGGTGWNEQYF
-	TRBV27	-	TRBJ1-1	TGTGCCAGCGGAAAGACAGGACGAACTGAAGCTTTCTTT	CASGKTGRTEAFF
-	TRBV24-1	-	TRBJ1-2	TGTGCCACCACTCTCACAGGGAACTATGGCTACACCTTC	CATTLTGNYGYTF
-	TRBV19	-	TRBJ1-2	TGTGCCAGTAGTACCCTTGGAGGGGAGCGATCTGGCTACACCTTC	CASSTLGGERSGYTF
-	TRBV6-1	once	TRBJ2-5	TGTGCCAGCAGTGAACAGGGGTTGGGCGAGACCCAGTACTTC	CASSEQGLGETQYF
-	TRBV6-5	-	TRBJ1-3	TGTGCCAGCCGCGAACCGCGCTCGGGAAACACCATATATTTT	CASREPRSGNTIYF
-	TRBV19	-	TRBJ2-5	TGTGCCAGTAGTATAGGCGGCAACTGGGTGGAAGAGACCCAGTACTTC	CASSIGGNWVEETQYF
-	TRBV7-8	few	TRBJ1-5	TGTGCCAGCCAACCAGGGCAGTATAGCAATCAGCCCCAGCATTTT	CASQPGQYSNQPQHF
-	TRBV7-9	-	TRBJ2-7	TGTGCCAGCAGCCTTGGGGAGGATGAGCAGTACTTC	CASSLGEDEQYF
-	TRBV28	-	TRBJ2-1	TGTGCCAGCAGGCGATTAGCGGTGGACAAGGGCAATGAGCAGTTCTTC	CASRRLAVDKGNEQFF
-	TRBV5-6	few	TRBJ1-2	TGTGCCAGCAGGGAAAATGGGAGGTCTTCTTATGGCTACACCTTC	CASRENGRSSYGYTF
-	TRBV3-1/TRBV3-2	-	TRBJ2-7	TGTGCCAGCAGCCAAGACAGATACGAGCAGTACTTC	CASSQDRYEQYF
-	TRBV7-3	-	TRBJ2-3	TGTGCCAGCAGCTTAGTTTCGGGTGGCACAGATACGCAGTATTTT	CASSLVSGGTDTQYF
-	TRBV5-1	-	TRBJ2-7	TGCGCCAGCAGCTTGGTTCAGGGTGGGAACGAGCAGTACTTC	CASSLVQGGNEQYF